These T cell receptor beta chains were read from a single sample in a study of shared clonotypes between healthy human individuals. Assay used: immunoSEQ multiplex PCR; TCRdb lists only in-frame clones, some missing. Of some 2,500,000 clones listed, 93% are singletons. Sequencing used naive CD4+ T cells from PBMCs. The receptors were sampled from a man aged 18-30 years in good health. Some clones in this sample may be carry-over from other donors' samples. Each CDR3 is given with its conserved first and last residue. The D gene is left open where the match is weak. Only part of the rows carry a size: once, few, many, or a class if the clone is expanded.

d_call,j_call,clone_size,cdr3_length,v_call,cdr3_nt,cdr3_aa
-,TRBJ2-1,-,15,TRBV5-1,TGCGCCAGCATGAGAGGGCGAGAAGGGATCGATGAGCAGTTCTTC,CASMRGREGIDEQFF
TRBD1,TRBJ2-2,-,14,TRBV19,TGTGCCAGTGCGGGACAGGGGGCCGGCGGGGAGCTGTTTTTT,CASAGQGAGGELFF
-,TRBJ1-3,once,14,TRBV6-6,TGTGCCAGCAGGCGGACGGAGGGCGAAAACACCATATATTTT,CASRRTEGENTIYF
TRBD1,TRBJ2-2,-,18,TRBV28,TGTGCCAGCAGTTCCCTGAGGGACAGCTCTACGAACACCGGGGAGCTGTTTTTT,CASSSLRDSSTNTGELFF
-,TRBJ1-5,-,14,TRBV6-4,TGTGCCAGCAGTATGTTGGGAGGGAGCCAGCCCCAGCATTTT,CASSMLGGSQPQHF
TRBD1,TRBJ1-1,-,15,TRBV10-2,TGCGCCAGCACCCAGGGGGGGGCGCGGAACACTGAAGCTTTCTTT,CASTQGGARNTEAFF
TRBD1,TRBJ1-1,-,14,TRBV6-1,TGTGCCAGCACCACGGAATGGGACAGGGGAGAAGCTTTCTTT,CASTTEWDRGEAFF
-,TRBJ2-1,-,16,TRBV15,TGTGCCACCAGCAGAGACGGGACTCCCCCATACAATGAGCAGTTCTTC,CATSRDGTPPYNEQFF
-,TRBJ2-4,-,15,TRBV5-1,TGCGCCAGCAGCTTCGGGGGAGGAACCAAAAACATTCAGTACTTC,CASSFGGGTKNIQYF
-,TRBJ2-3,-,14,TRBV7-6,TGTGCCAGCAGCTTAGACTACAGCACAGATACGCAGTATTTT,CASSLDYSTDTQYF
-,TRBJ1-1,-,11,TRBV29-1,TGCAGCGTTGGGCAGAACACTGAAGCTTTCTTT,CSVGQNTEAFF
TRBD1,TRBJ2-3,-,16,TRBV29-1,TGCAGCGTTGAAGATAAGTGGGACAGGGGGACAGATACGCAGTATTTT,CSVEDKWDRGTDTQYF
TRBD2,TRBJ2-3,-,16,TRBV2,TGTGCCAGCAGTGAGTTGACTAGCAGGAGGTGGGATACGCAGTATTTT,CASSELTSRRWDTQYF
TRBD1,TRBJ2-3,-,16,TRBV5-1,TGCGCCAGCAGCACCGGGACAGGGGGCTTCACAGATACGCAGTATTTT,CASSTGTGGFTDTQYF
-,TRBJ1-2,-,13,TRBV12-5,TGTGCTAGTGGTGGCAGTGGGGGTGGAGGCTACACCTTC,CASGGSGGGGYTF
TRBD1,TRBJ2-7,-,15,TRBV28,TGTGCCAGCAGTTTACAGGGACAGGGTTTCCACGAGCAGTACTTC,CASSLQGQGFHEQYF
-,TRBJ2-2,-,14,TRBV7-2,TGTGCCAGCAGCCCCGGACAGAACACCGGGGAGCTGTTTTTT,CASSPGQNTGELFF
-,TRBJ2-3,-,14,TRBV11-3,TGTGCCAGCAGCTTAGGCCCGGGGGCAGATACGCAGTATTTT,CASSLGPGADTQYF
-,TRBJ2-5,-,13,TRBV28,TGTGCCAGCGGACAGAGGATGATGGAGACCCAGTACTTC,CASGQRMMETQYF
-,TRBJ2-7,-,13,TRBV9,TGTGCCAGCAGTGGAGGGATCAGCTACGAGCAGTACTTC,CASSGGISYEQYF
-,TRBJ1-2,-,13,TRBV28,TGTGCCATCCCGTGGGCTACGGGGTATGGCTACACCTTC,CAIPWATGYGYTF
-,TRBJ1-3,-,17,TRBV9,TGTGCCAGCAGCGTAGGGGGGCTACCCTCCTCTGGAAACACCATATATTTT,CASSVGGLPSSGNTIYF
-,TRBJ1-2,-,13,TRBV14,TGTGCCAGCAGCCGGACACTTCGCTATGGCTACACCTTC,CASSRTLRYGYTF
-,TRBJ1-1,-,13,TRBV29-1,TGCAGCGTCCAGGGCTTGGGGGTTCCTGAAGCTTTCTTT,CSVQGLGVPEAFF
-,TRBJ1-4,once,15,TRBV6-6,TGTGCCAGCAGTGACAGCCCTGCAACTAATGAAAAACTGTTTTTT,CASSDSPATNEKLFF
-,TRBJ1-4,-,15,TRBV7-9,TGTGCCAGCAGCTTAGGTGGATCAAACCCTGAAAAACTGTTTTTT,CASSLGGSNPEKLFF
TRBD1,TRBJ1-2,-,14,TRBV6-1,TGTGCCAGCGGACAGGGGGCGCAGAGCTATGGCTACACCTTC,CASGQGAQSYGYTF
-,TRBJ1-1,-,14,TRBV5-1,TGCGCCAGCAGCGGGAGCAGGGGGAACACTGAAGCTTTCTTT,CASSGSRGNTEAFF
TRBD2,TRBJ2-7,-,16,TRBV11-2,TGTGCCAGCAGCCCCAGGCCTACTAGCGGCCCCTACGAGCAGTACTTC,CASSPRPTSGPYEQYF
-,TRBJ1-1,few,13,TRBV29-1,TGCAGCGTTGAAAGGGGTCATAACACTGAAGCTTTCTTT,CSVERGHNTEAFF
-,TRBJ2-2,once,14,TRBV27,TGTGCCAGCAGCTTTACACGGAACACCGGGGAGCTGTTTTTT,CASSFTRNTGELFF
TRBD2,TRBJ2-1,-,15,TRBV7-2,TGTGCCAGCAGCGCGGGACTAGCGGATACAAATGAGCAGTTCTTC,CASSAGLADTNEQFF
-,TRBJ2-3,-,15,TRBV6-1,TGTGCCAGCAGGGTCACAGGACCGGGCACAGATACGCAGTATTTT,CASRVTGPGTDTQYF
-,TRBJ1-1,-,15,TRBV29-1,TGCAGCGTTGAAGATCCGAGGGGACGAAACACTGAAGCTTTCTTT,CSVEDPRGRNTEAFF
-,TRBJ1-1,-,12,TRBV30,TGTGCCTGGAGTGGCTCTTCCACTGAAGCTTTCTTT,CAWSGSSTEAFF
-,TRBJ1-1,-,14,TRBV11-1,TGTGCCAGCAGCTTAATAAGGGGGAACACTGAAGCTTTCTTT,CASSLIRGNTEAFF
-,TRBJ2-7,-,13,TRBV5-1,TGCGCCAGCAGCTTAGACCAGGGGTACGAGCAGTACTTC,CASSLDQGYEQYF
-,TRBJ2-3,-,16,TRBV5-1,TGCGCCAGCAGCTTGGCCGGGGGCACTAGCACAGATACGCAGTATTTT,CASSLAGGTSTDTQYF
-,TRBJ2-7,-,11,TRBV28,TGTGCCACTAACACAGAGCACGAGCAGTACTTC,CATNTEHEQYF
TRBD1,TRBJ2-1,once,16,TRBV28,TGTGCCAGCAGCACCCCGACCGGGACAGGGATCTTAGGGCAGTTCTTC,CASSTPTGTGILGQFF
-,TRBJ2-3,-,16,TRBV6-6,TGTGCCAGCACCACGGGGCGGCTCTCTCGCACAGATACGCAGTATTTT,CASTTGRLSRTDTQYF
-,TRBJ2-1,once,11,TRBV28,TGTGCCAGCAGTTATCGGGCCGAGCAGTTCTTC,CASSYRAEQFF
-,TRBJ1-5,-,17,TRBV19,TGTGCCAGTAGGTCACAGGGTGGGAGTTATAGCAATCAGCCCCAGCATTTT,CASRSQGGSYSNQPQHF
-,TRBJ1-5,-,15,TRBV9,TGTGCCAGCAGCGTGGCAGGTGACGTTTATCAGCCCCAGCATTTT,CASSVAGDVYQPQHF
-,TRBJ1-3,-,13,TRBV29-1,TGCAGCGTTGGAAGTTTCTCTGGAAACACCATATATTTT,CSVGSFSGNTIYF
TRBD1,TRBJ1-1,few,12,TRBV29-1,TGCAGCGTCCTACAGGGGTTCACTGAAGCTTTCTTT,CSVLQGFTEAFF
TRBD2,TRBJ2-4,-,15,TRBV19,TGTGCCACCCAGACTAGCGGGTTAGCCAAAAACATTCAGTACTTC,CATQTSGLAKNIQYF
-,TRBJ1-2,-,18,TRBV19,TGTGCCAGTAGTATCCGTCCGGCATGGACGGCGTCAAACTATGGCTACACCTTC,CASSIRPAWTASNYGYTF
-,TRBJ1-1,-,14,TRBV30,TGTGCCTGGAGTGTTGGGGGGACACCCTCGAGAGCTTTCTTT,CAWSVGGTPSRAFF
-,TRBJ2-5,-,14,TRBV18,TGTGCCAGCTCACCGTCAGGGGATCAAGAGACCCAGTACTTC,CASSPSGDQETQYF
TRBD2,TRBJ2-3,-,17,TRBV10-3,TGTGCCATCAGTGAGGGACTAGCGGGAGGAGTTACAGATACGCAGTATTTT,CAISEGLAGGVTDTQYF
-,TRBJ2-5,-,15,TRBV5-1,TGCGCCAGCAGCTATCAACAGGGAATTGGAGAGACCCAGTACTTC,CASSYQQGIGETQYF
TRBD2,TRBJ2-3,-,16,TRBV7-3,TGTGCCAGCAGCTTGGCCGGGACTAGCGGGAAGAATACGCAGTATTTT,CASSLAGTSGKNTQYF
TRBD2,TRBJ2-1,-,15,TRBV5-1,TGCGCCAGCAGCGCGGGACTAGCGGGAGACAATGAGCAGTTCTTC,CASSAGLAGDNEQFF
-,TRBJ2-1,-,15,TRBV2,TGTGCCAGCAGTGATCAGGGGGGGACGTACAATGAGCAGTTCTTC,CASSDQGGTYNEQFF
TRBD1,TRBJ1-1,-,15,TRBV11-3,TGTGCCAGCAGCTCCCAAGGGACAGAGAACACTGAAGCTTTCTTT,CASSSQGTENTEAFF
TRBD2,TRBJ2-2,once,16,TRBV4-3,TGCGCCAGCAGCCAAGAAACGGGAGGGAACACCGGGGAGCTGTTTTTT,CASSQETGGNTGELFF
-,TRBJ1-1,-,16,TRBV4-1,TGCGCCAGCAGCCAAGATAAGGTGTTGAGGGACACTGAAGCTTTCTTT,CASSQDKVLRDTEAFF
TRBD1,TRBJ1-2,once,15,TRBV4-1,TGCGCCAGCAGCCAAGGAGGGGGCGGCGGCTATGGCTACACCTTC,CASSQGGGGGYGYTF